This T cell receptor (beta chain) was recorded in a study of cytomegalovirus exposure and HLA in healthy donors. The study's findings and limits: The Asian-associated ancestry cluster reportedly had fewer N-insertions than the roughly 670-donor mean in a later analysis. Beyond CMV serostatus, there was no information to go on about immune exposure.

Germline CDR1 reads MDHEN; CDR2 reads SYDVKM. Unmatched junction bases numbered 7, after V lost 10 bases and J lost 7 bases. CDR3 length: 13 amino acids. Worth noting for this clone: Its antigen remains unidentified.

60 Vbeta and 13 Jbeta primers were used in PCR. Profiled with immunoSEQ multiplex PCR; TCRdb holds only in-frame clones, not every one. Of 160,000 or so clones listed, roughly four fifths are singletons. Input material: PBMCs. The clonotype originates from a woman between 45 and 65 years old in good health and CMV-seronegative. The chain employs TRBV28 and TRBJ1-6; 7 bases match TRBD1. The CDR3 is CATRGQSNSPLHF. The CDR3 bases are TGTGCCACCCGGGGACAGTCAAATTCACCCCTCCACTTT.